This T cell receptor beta chain was obtained from a study of T cells in Graves' hyperthyroidism and ophthalmopathy. Looking at the study overall: Upon initial diagnosis and before any treatment, peripheral blood was collected.

Template material for amplifying TCR beta CDR3 regions consisted of RNA transcripts. First-round RT-PCR of the TCR CDR3 relied on the HTBI primer set. TCRdb re-called the multiplex PCR reads through MiXCR, storing one row per CDR3 protein. The repertoire consists of some 530,000 distinct CDR3 sequences, with less than 25% occurring once and the leading ten covering 45% to 50%. Extraction of PBMCs used 10 ml of fresh peripheral blood. The germline CDR1 and CDR2 sequences are MNHNS and SASEGT. The CDR3 has 15 residues. Trimming took off 1 base at V and 0 bases at J, with 10 bases between the two ends. General study results and limits: Most clonotypes that expanded in the thyroid above 0.001 also showed up in blood. Ophthalmopathy was identified by the model a median around 6.9 months ahead of onset.

A word on this clonotype: As yet, its antigen is unknown.

This chain joins TRBV6-1 and TRBJ2-7; D call uncertain. The sequence was obtained from a woman aged 65 to 85 with Graves' ophthalmopathy. Sequencing was done on a sample of blood. CDR3 sequence (DNA): TGTGCCAGCAGTGAAGGCTTGGCAACCTCCTACGAGCAGTACTTC. As protein: CASSEGLATSYEQYF.